A selection of T cell receptor beta chains follows, all from one sample in a study of brain T cells in children with intractable seizures. Sequenced by immunoSEQ multiplex PCR; TCRdb stores in-frame clones only, minus some. The repertoire holds under 150,000 clones, 94% seen once, with more than 3% in the top ten. Sequencing was performed on peripheral blood, taken at surgery. These receptors came from a boy in the first two years of life with hemimegalencephaly and intractable seizures. The CDR3 runs from the conserved cysteine through the conserved F or W. A D gene is named only where the DNA matches it firmly. Clone sizes are given selectively: once, few, many, or a class where the clone is expanded.

V	J	D	size	CDR3	DNA
TRBV28	TRBJ2-2	TRBD2	-	CASSLGLAGVLGTGELFF	TGTGCCAGCAGTTTAGGACTAGCGGGAGTATTAGGGACCGGGGAGCTGTTTTTT
TRBV28	TRBJ1-5	-	-	CASSLRTGQPQHF	TGTGCCAGCAGTTTAAGAACAGGTCAGCCCCAGCATTTT
TRBV7-9	TRBJ2-2	TRBD1	-	CASSLGGVNTGELFF	TGTGCCAGCAGTCTAGGGGGCGTTAACACCGGGGAGCTGTTTTTT
TRBV6-5	TRBJ2-7	TRBD2	-	CASSPPGLAAYEQYF	TGTGCCAGCAGCCCACCGGGACTAGCAGCGTACGAGCAGTACTTC
TRBV9	TRBJ2-1	TRBD2	-	CASNGGASYNEQFF	TGTGCCAGCAACGGGGGGGCCTCCTACAATGAGCAGTTCTTC
TRBV9	TRBJ1-5	-	-	CASSRMDSPQPQHF	TGTGCCAGCAGCCGTATGGACAGCCCACAGCCCCAGCATTTT
TRBV4-2	TRBJ1-1	-	-	CASSHSTQMNTEAFF	TGTGCCAGCAGCCACTCAACTCAGATGAACACTGAAGCTTTCTTT
TRBV13	TRBJ2-3	-	-	CASSTSLPRTDTQYF	TGTGCCAGCAGCACCTCCCTTCCTCGCACAGATACGCAGTATTTT
TRBV7-3	TRBJ2-1	TRBD2	-	CASSAGLASYNEQFF	TGTGCCAGCAGCGCCGGACTAGCGTCCTACAATGAGCAGTTCTTC
TRBV7-9	TRBJ1-2	-	-	CASSLELKGPF	TGTGCCAGCAGCTTAGAATTGAAGGGCCCCTTC
TRBV18	TRBJ1-6	-	-	CASSPGVGVPSSPLHF	TGTGCCAGCTCACCAGGGGTGGGGGTACCATCTTCACCCCTCCACTTT
TRBV7-9	TRBJ1-5	-	few	CASSPWDSSNQPQHF	TGTGCCAGCAGCCCCTGGGACTCTAGCAATCAGCCCCAGCATTTT
TRBV28	TRBJ1-1	-	-	CASAFHGQYTEAFF	TGTGCCAGCGCCTTTCATGGACAGTACACTGAAGCTTTCTTT
TRBV7-2	TRBJ1-6	-	-	CASSLRGRLYNSPLHF	TGTGCCAGCAGCTTACGGGGGCGGCTATATAATTCACCCCTCCACTTT
TRBV4-3	TRBJ2-6	TRBD1	-	CASSQNRGGANVLTF	TGCGCCAGCAGCCAAAACAGGGGTGGGGCCAACGTCCTGACTTTC
TRBV30	TRBJ2-7	-	-	CAWSQKLYAYEQYF	TGTGCCTGGAGCCAGAAACTTTATGCCTACGAGCAGTACTTC
TRBV6-5	TRBJ2-7	TRBD1	once	CASSLGQTYEQYF	TGTGCCAGCAGCTTGGGACAGACGTACGAGCAGTACTTC
TRBV6-6	TRBJ2-1	TRBD2	-	CASSHRGGTGAVQKYNEQFF	TGTGCCAGCAGTCACCGGGGGGGGACGGGAGCGGTACAAAAATACAATGAGCAGTTCTTC
TRBV7-9	TRBJ2-7	TRBD1	once	CASSPRHRDRVIGTYEQYF	TGTGCCAGCAGCCCAAGGCACCGGGACAGGGTTATAGGTACCTACGAGCAGTACTTC
TRBV11-2	TRBJ1-4	-	-	CASSLFGRRATNEKLFF	TGTGCCAGCAGCTTATTTGGGCGGAGGGCAACTAATGAAAAACTGTTTTTT
TRBV6-6	TRBJ1-2	-	-	CASSYAGYTF	TGTGCCAGCAGTTACGCCGGCTACACCTTC
TRBV4-2	TRBJ1-4	-	-	CASSQAGGSGEKLFF	TGTGCCAGCAGCCAAGCCGGGGGTAGTGGTGAAAAACTGTTTTTT
TRBV7-2	TRBJ2-3	TRBD2	-	CASSTGTSGYTDTQYF	TGTGCCAGCAGCACCGGGACTAGCGGGTACACAGATACGCAGTATTTT
TRBV5-5	TRBJ2-3	TRBD2	-	CASSLTSGPTLAQYF	TGTGCCAGCAGCTTGACTAGCGGGCCAACATTGGCGCAGTATTTT
TRBV10-3	TRBJ1-2	-	-	CAISDPAGRTNYGYTF	TGTGCCATCAGTGACCCCGCGGGCAGGACCAACTATGGCTACACCTTC
TRBV3-1/TRBV3-2	TRBJ1-1	-	-	CASSQSDRGYAFF	TGTGCCAGCAGCCAATCGGACCGGGGGTACGCTTTCTTT
TRBV3-1/TRBV3-2	TRBJ2-1	-	-	CASSQNLGSLNEQFF	TGTGCCAGCAGCCAAAACCTCGGTTCCCTCAATGAGCAGTTCTTC
TRBV7-2	TRBJ2-7	TRBD1	few	CASSPTGGYEQYF	TGTGCCAGCAGCCCGACAGGGGGCTACGAGCAGTACTTC
TRBV28	TRBJ2-4	-	-	CASSSWTGRGKNIQYF	TGTGCCAGCAGTTCCTGGACAGGGCGGGGGAAAAACATTCAGTACTTC
TRBV3-1/TRBV3-2	TRBJ1-3	TRBD1	-	CASSSTGGSGNTIYF	TGTGCCAGCAGCTCGACAGGGGGCTCTGGAAACACCATATATTTT
TRBV7-9	TRBJ2-5	TRBD2	-	CASSWASGRAIETQYF	TGTGCCAGCAGTTGGGCTAGCGGGAGGGCCATTGAGACCCAGTACTTC
TRBV7-9	TRBJ1-2	TRBD1	-	CASSSEQGVSGYTF	TGTGCCAGCAGCTCAGAACAGGGGGTAAGCGGCTACACCTTC